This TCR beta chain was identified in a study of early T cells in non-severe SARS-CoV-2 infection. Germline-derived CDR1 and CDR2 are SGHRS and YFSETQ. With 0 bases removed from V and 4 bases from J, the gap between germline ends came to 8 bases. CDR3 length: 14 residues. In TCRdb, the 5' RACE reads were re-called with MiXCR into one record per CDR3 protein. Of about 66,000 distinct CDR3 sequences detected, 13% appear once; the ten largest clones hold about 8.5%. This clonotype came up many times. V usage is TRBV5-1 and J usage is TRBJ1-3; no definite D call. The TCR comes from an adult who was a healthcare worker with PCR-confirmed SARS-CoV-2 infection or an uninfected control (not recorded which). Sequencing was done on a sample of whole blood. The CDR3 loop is CASSLEGRGNTIYF. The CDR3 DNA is TGCGCCAGCAGCTTGGAAGGGCGAGGAAACACCATATATTTT. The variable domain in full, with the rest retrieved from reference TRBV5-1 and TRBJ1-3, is KAGVTQTPRYLIKTRGQQVTLSCSPISGHRSVSWYQQTPGQGLQFLFEYFSETQRNKGNFPGRFSGRQFSNSRSEMNVSTLELGDSALYLCASSLEGRGNTIYFGEGSWLTVV.